The next 3 T cell receptor beta chains were all read from a single sample in a study of human T cells and chemical hapten exposure (dated by TCRdb to the early 2020s). Library generation was performed with RACE. The reads were generated on a NextSeq 500. The public reads were reprocessed in TCRdb via fastp at Q25 and MiXCR, keeping in-frame beta chains. Rows matching on CDR3 protein sequence are summarized as one entry with the most common DNA and genes. This sample lists roughly 360,000 distinct CDR3 sequences; around 5% were detected once. The ten largest make up 2% to 2.5% of the sample. In light of the paper, this sample's time point label describes: patch test 1, 2 weeks after DPC sensitization. Reading the label with the study, this specimen's treatment or condition is: therapeutic diphenylcyclopropenone sensitization with weekly scalp DPC. Source: whole blood, taken in connection with sensitization to the hapten diphenylcyclopropenone (DPC). These receptors originate from a woman between 50 and 59 years old with alopecia areata. Some clones in this sample may be carry-over from other donors' samples.

The genes are TRBV3-1 and TRBJ2-7; 7 positions match TRBD2. CDR3 length: 15 residues. Germline CDR1 LGHDT, CDR2 YNNKEL (reference sequence). After removal of 1 base from V and 3 bases from J, the junction contained 6 bases not matched to a gene. The CDR3 sequence: CASSQALAVHYEQYF. As DNA, the CDR3 is TGTGCCAGCAGCCAAGCCCTAGCGGTCCACTACGAGCAGTACTTC.

This clonotype came up many times. The rearrangement links TRBV11-1 to TRBJ2-1; 9 nucleotides agree with TRBD1. CDR1 and CDR2 (germline): SGHAT, FQDESV (reference sequence). V was pared by 5 bases and J by 9 bases, with 14 bases of the junction left unmatched. The CDR3 contains 16 residues. The CDR3 DNA reads TGTGCCAGCAGCCAACTGGGACAGGGCTCGAGGTTTGAGCAGTTCTTC. Translated, it gives CASSQLGQGSRFEQFF.

The J gene is TRBJ2-3, the V gene TRBV6-5; TRBD2 agrees at 7 bases. From germline, CDR1 is MNHEY and CDR2 SVGAGI. V lost 7 bases and J lost 2; bases outside the gene matches: 3. The CDR3 runs to 13 residues. As DNA, the CDR3 is TGTGCCAGCACCGGGACTACCACAGATACGCAGTATTTT. Its protein is CASTGTTTDTQYF.